This T cell receptor beta chain was recorded in a study of OX40 agonist ivuxolimab in advanced cancers. Study background: Of the patients, three showed partial responses, one with hepatocellular carcinoma and two with cutaneous melanoma. The study, taken as a whole, reports: At 0.1 to 3.0 mg/kg, clonal expansion of CD4+ and CD8+ blood T cells had occurred by week 6.

The method was immunoSEQ multiplex PCR; TCRdb's version includes in-frame clones alone and lacks a portion of them. The sample lists fewer than 80,000 clones, around 86% occurring once. This clone was recorded only once. Its cognate antigen is unknown. The CDR3 loop spans 14 amino acids. Germline CDR1 reads SGHNT; CDR2 reads YYREEE (reference sequence). The V and J ends lost 1 base and 7 bases respectively, with 13 bases between them. Sampled blood was obtained at baseline, cycle 4 day 1, and cycle 7 day 1. This TCR came from an adult with an advanced solid tumor such as melanoma, head and neck, liver or kidney cancer. The V call is TRBV5-4, the J call TRBJ2-3; D not resolved. Sequencing was performed on CD4+ or CD8+ T cells sorted from blood, taken in a trial of the OX40 agonist ivuxolimab. CDR3: CASSLPRKGNTQYF. The CDR3, as DNA: TGTGCCAGCAGCTTGCCTAGGAAAGGAAATACGCAGTATTTT. The variable domain in full, with the rest retrieved from reference TRBV5-4 and TRBJ2-3, is ETGVTQSPTHLIKTRGQQVTLRCSSQSGHNTVSWYQQALGQGPQFIFQYYREEENGRGNFPPRFSGLQFPNYSSELNVNALELDDSALYLCASSLPRKGNTQYFGPGTRLTVL.